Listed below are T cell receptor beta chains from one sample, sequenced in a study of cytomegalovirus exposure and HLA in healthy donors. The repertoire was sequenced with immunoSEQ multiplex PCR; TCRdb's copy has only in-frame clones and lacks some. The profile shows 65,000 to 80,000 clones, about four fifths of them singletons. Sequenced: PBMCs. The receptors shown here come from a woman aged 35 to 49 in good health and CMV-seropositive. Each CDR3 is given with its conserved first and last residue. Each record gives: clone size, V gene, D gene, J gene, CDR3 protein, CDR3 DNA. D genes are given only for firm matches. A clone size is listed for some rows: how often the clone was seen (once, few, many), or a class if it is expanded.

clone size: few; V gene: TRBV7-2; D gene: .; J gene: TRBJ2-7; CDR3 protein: CASSQQGGREQYF; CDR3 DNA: TGTGCCAGCAGCCAGCAAGGGGGACGCGAGCAGTACTTC
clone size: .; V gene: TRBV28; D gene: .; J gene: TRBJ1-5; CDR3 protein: CASSLSGPRNQPQHF; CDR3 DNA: TGTGCCAGCAGTTTATCAGGGCCTCGCAATCAGCCCCAGCATTTT
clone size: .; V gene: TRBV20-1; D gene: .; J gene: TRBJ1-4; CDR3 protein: CSRGPNEKLFF; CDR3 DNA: TGCAGCAGGGGTCCAAATGAAAAACTGTTTTTT
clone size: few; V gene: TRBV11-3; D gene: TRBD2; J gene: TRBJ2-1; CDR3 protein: CASSSYGSGDNEQFF; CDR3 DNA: TGTGCCAGCAGCTCGTATGGTAGCGGGGACAATGAGCAGTTCTTC
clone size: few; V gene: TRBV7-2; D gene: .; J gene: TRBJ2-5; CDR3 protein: CASSSLRGETQYF; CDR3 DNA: TGTGCCAGCAGCTCCCTGAGGGGGGAGACCCAGTACTTC
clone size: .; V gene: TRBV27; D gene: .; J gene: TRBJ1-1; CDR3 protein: CASSPRGQNTEAFF; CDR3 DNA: TGTGCCAGCAGTCCACGAGGTCAGAACACTGAAGCTTTCTTT
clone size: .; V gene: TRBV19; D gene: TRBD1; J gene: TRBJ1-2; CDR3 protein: CASSPWTGGTYGYTF; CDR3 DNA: TGTGCCAGTAGTCCGTGGACAGGGGGGACCTATGGCTACACCTTC
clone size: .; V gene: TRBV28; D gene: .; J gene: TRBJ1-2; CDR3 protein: CASSLMVGQIYGYTF; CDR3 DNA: TGTGCCAGCAGTTTAATGGTTGGACAGATCTATGGCTACACCTTC
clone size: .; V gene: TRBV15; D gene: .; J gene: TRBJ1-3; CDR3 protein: CATSRDRGDGGNTIYF; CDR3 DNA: TGTGCCACCAGCAGAGATCGCGGGGATGGTGGAAACACCATATATTTT
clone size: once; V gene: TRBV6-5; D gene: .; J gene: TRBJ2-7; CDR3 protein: CASSYSGGSTYEQYF; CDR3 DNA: TGTGCCAGCAGTTACTCTGGGGGGAGCACCTACGAGCAGTACTTC
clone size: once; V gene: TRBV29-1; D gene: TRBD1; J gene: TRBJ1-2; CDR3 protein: CSVEVGQGLTGYTF; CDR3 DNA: TGCAGCGTTGAAGTGGGACAGGGGTTAACTGGCTACACCTTC
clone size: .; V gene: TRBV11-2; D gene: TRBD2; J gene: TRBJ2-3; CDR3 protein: CASSGRGFADTQYF; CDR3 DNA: TGTGCCAGCTCGGGGCGGGGGTTCGCAGATACGCAGTATTTT
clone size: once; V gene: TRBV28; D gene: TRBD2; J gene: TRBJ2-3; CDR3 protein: CASSPYSGFNTDTQYF; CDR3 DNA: TGTGCCAGCAGTCCGTATAGCGGGTTCAACACAGATACGCAGTATTTT
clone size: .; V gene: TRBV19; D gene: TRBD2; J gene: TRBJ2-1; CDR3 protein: CASSIDSGGEQFF; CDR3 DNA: TGTGCCAGTAGTATTGATAGCGGGGGTGAGCAGTTCTTC
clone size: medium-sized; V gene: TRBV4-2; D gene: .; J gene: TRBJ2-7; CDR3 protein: CASSQDLTYEQYF; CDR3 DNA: TGTGCCAGCAGCCAAGACTTAACCTACGAGCAGTACTTC
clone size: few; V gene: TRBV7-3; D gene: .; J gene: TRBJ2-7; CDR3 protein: CASSLKGGGIYEQYF; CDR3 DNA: TGTGCCAGCAGCTTAAAGGGGGGAGGGATCTACGAGCAGTACTTC
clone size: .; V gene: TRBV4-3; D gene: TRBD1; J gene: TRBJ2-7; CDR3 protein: CASSQGTGPYEQYF; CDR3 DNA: TGCGCCAGCAGCCAAGGGACAGGGCCTTACGAGCAGTACTTC
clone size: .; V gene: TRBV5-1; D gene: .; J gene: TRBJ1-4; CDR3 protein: CASSLPETNEKLFF; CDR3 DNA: TGCGCCAGCAGCTTACCGGAGACTAATGAAAAACTGTTTTTT
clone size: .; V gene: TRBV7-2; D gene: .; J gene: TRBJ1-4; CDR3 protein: CASSLKRRTTNEKLFF; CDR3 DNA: TGTGCCAGCAGCTTGAAGCGGCGGACAACTAATGAAAAACTGTTTTTT
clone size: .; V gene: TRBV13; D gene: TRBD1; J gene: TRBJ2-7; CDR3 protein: CASSLRDRTSEQYF; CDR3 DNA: TGTGCCAGCAGCTTAAGGGACAGGACCTCCGAGCAGTACTTC
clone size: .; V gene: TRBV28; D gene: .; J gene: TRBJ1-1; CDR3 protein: CASSLRETEAFF; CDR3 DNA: TGTGCCAGCAGTTTAAGGGAGACTGAAGCTTTCTTT
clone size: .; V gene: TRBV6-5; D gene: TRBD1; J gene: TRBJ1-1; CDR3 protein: CASRGQGVFTYRAFF; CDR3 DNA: TGTGCCAGCAGGGGACAGGGGGTTTTTACGTATCGAGCTTTCTTT
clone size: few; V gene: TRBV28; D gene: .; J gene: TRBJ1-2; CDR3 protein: CASRPPDSPYGYTF; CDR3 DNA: TGTGCCAGCAGGCCACCTGACAGCCCCTATGGCTACACCTTC
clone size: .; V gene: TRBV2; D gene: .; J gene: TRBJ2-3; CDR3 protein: CASSVGGGPVADTQYF; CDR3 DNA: TGTGCCAGCAGTGTAGGGGGGGGGCCTGTAGCAGATACGCAGTATTTT
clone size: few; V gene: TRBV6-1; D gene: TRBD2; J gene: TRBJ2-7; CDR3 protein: CASSQGEGPSYEQYF; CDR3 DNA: TGTGCCAGCAGCCAAGGGGAGGGGCCTTCCTACGAGCAGTACTTC
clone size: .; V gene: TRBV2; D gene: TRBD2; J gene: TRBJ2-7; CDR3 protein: CASTQGAGGLYEQYF; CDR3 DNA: TGTGCCAGCACCCAGGGAGCGGGGGGCCTCTACGAGCAGTACTTC
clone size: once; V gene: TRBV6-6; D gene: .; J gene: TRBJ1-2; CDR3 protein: CASSYLGGDGYTF; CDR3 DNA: TGTGCCAGCAGTTACCTGGGGGGTGATGGCTACACCTTC
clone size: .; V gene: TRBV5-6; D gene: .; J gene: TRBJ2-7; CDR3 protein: CASSLTATGPEQYF; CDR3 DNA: TGTGCCAGCAGCTTGACTGCGACAGGTCCCGAGCAGTACTTC
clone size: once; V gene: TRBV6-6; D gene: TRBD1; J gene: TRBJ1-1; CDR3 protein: CASQDRGNTEAFF; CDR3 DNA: TGTGCCAGCCAGGACAGGGGGAACACTGAAGCTTTCTTT
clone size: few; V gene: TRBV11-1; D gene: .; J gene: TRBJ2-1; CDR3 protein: CASSTSRGSNEQFF; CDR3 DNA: TGTGCCAGCAGCACCTCGCGAGGATCGAATGAGCAGTTCTTC
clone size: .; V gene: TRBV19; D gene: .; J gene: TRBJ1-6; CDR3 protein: CASSIGRGERGSPLHF; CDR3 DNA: TGTGCCAGTAGTATCGGCAGGGGAGAACGTGGTTCACCCCTCCACTTT
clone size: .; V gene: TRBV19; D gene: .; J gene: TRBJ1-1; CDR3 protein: CASSMSVNTEAFF; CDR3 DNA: TGTGCCAGTAGTATGTCAGTGAACACTGAAGCTTTCTTT
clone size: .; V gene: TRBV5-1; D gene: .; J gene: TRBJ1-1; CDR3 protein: CASSSTGSNTEAFF; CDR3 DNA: TGCGCCAGCAGCTCAACAGGGAGTAACACTGAAGCTTTCTTT
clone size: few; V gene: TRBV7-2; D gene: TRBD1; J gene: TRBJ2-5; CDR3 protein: CASMGQGAPETQYF; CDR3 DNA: TGTGCCAGCATGGGTCAGGGGGCCCCCGAGACCCAGTACTTC
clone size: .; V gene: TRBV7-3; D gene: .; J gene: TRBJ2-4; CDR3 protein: CASSPQGNKNIQYF; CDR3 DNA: TGTGCCAGCAGCCCCCAGGGGAACAAAAACATTCAGTACTTC
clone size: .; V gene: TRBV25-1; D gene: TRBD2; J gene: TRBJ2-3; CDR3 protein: CATREASTDTQYF; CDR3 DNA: TGTGCCACCCGGGAGGCTAGCACAGATACGCAGTATTTT
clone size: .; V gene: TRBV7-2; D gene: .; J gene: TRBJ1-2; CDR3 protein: CASSSGTTGGYTF; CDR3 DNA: TGTGCCAGCAGTTCAGGGACAACTGGTGGCTACACCTTC
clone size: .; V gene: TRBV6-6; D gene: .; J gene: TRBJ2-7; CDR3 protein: CASSLRANGHPEQYF; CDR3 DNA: TGTGCCAGCAGCCTCAGGGCAAATGGTCACCCTGAGCAGTACTTC
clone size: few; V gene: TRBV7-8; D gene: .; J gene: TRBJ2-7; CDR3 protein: CASSLGLQSYEQYF; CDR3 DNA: TGTGCCAGCAGCTTAGGATTACAATCCTACGAGCAGTACTTC
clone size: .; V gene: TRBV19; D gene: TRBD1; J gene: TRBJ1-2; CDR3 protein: CASSPPGQGRIDTF; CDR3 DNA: TGTGCCAGTAGTCCACCGGGACAGGGCAGAATCGACACCTTC
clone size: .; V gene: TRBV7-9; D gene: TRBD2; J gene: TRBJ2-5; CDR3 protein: CSWGGETQYF; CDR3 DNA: TGTTCCTGGGGGGGAGAGACCCAGTACTTC
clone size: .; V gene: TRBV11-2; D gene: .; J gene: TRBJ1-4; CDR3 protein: CASSPLRREKLFF; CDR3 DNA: TGTGCCAGCAGCCCCCTACGCAGGGAAAAACTGTTTTTT
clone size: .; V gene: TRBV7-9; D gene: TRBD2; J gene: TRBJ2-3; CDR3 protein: CASSSGLAGGTDTQYF; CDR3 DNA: TGTGCCAGCAGCTCGGGACTAGCGGGAGGAACAGATACGCAGTATTTT
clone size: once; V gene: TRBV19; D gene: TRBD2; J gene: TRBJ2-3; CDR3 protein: CARGGNSFLTRTSGGAGTDTQYF; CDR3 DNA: TGTGCCAGAGGGGGGAACAGTTTCTTAACCCGGACTAGCGGGGGGGCTGGCACAGATACGCAGTATTTT
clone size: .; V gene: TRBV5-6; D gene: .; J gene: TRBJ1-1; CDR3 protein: CASSPTGSEAFF; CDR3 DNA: TGTGCCAGCAGTCCCACAGGGTCAGAAGCTTTCTTT
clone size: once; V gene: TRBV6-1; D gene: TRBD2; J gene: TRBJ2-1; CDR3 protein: CASSEWGRASYNEQFF; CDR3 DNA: TGTGCCAGCAGTGAATGGGGGAGGGCCTCCTACAATGAGCAGTTCTTC
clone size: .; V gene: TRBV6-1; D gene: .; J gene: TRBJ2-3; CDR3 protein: CASTPDRFTDTQYF; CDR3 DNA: TGTGCCAGCACCCCAGACAGGTTCACAGATACGCAGTATTTT
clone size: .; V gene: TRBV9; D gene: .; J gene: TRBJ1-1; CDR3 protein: CASSSGVGRVNTEAFF; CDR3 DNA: TGTGCCAGCAGTTCAGGGGTGGGCAGGGTGAACACTGAAGCTTTCTTT
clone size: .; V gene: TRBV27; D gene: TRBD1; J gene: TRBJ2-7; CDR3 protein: CASSLNLDRVREQYF; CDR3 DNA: TGTGCCAGCAGTTTAAATCTAGACAGGGTGCGTGAGCAGTACTTC
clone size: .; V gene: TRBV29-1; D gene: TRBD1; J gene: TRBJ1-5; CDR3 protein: CSVEFQGAWSNQPQHF; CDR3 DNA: TGCAGCGTTGAATTCCAGGGGGCATGGAGCAATCAGCCCCAGCATTTT
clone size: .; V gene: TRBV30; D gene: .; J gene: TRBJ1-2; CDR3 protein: CAWSLGEGYGYTF; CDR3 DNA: TGTGCCTGGAGTCTTGGGGAGGGCTATGGCTACACCTTC
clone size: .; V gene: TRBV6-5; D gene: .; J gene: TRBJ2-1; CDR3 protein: CASSSTAHNEQFF; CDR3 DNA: TGTGCCAGCAGTTCGACTGCGCACAATGAGCAGTTCTTC
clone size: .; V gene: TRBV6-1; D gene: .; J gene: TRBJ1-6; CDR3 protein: CASSETIWNNSPLHF; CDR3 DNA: TGTGCCAGCAGTGAGACAATTTGGAATAATTCACCCCTCCACTTT
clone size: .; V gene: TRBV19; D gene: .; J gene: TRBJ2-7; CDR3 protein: CASSQGVYEQYF; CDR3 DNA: TGTGCCAGTAGCCAAGGGGTCTACGAGCAGTACTTC
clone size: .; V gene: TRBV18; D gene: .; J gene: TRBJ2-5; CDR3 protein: CASSPRGETQYF; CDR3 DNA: TGTGCCAGCTCACCACGCGGAGAGACCCAGTACTTC
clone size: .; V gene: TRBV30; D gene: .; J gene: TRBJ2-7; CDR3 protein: CAWSVGSNSYEQYF; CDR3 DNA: TGTGCCTGGAGTGTGGGCAGCAACTCCTACGAGCAGTACTTC